The next 2 T cell receptor beta chains were all read from a single sample in a study of monozygotic twins with inflammatory bowel disease. TCRdb reprocessed the 5' RACE reads, keeping one entry per CDR3 protein, no DNA. The sample totals about 210,000 distinct CDR3 sequences. Sequenced: blood. These TCRs come from a human donor with ulcerative colitis or Crohn's disease, or a healthy co-twin of an affected twin (not recorded which).

The V call is TRBV19, the J call TRBJ2-1. The CDR3 totals 14 residues. From germline, CDR1 is LNHDA and CDR2 SQIVND (reference sequence). The CDR3 loop reads CASSTGLPYNEQFF.

The chain joins TRBV5-1 to TRBJ2-5. This CDR3 comprises 15 residues. CDR1 is SGHRS, CDR2 YFSETQ, per germline. The CDR3 protein is CASSLTVGFSETQYF.